Shown below are 26 T cell receptor beta chains from a single sample sequenced in a study of cytomegalovirus exposure and HLA in healthy donors. This PCR relied on a set of 60 Vbeta primers and 13 Jbeta primers. Some clones are missing from TCRdb's copy, which holds only in-frame ones; the method was immunoSEQ multiplex PCR. The sample yields more than 90,000 clones, around three quarters seen once. Source material: PBMCs. The receptors originated from a woman under 30 in good health and CMV-seropositive.

This clone is labeled as medium-sized (0.01 to 0.1%). The DNA of the CDR3 is TGTGCCAGCAGTCGGGGGGTGGGAGAGGGCTACGAGCAGTACTTC. It translates to CASSRGVGEGYEQYF. This chain links TRBV7-3 with TRBJ2-7, with TRBD2 matching 7 bases. Germline CDR1 SGHTA, CDR2 FQGTGA. V trimming: 6 bases; J trimming: 3 bases; junction bases outside the gene matches: 11. This CDR3 spans 15 amino acids. Full variable domain (rest looked up from reference TRBV7-3 and TRBJ2-7): GAGVSQTPSNKVTEKGKYVELRCDPISGHTALYWYRQSLGQGPEFLIYFQGTGAADDSGLPNDRFFAVRPEGSVSTLKIQRTERGDSAVYLCASSRGVGEGYEQYFGPGTRLTVT.

The chain employs TRBV5-1 and TRBJ2-7; 8 positions agree with TRBD2. Germline assignment: CDR1 SGHRS and CDR2 YFSETQ. The CDR3 is 12 amino acids. J gave up 5 bases and V 5 bases, and 3 bases lay outside the gene matches. CDR3 residues: CASRTSVHEQYF. The CDR3 DNA reads TGCGCCAGCAGGACTAGCGTCCACGAGCAGTACTTC.

The chain recombines TRBV19 with TRBJ2-5; 9 bases are a match to TRBD2. The CDR3 has 14 residues. The V and J ends lost 4 bases and 3 bases, in that order; junction bases with no gene match: 3. In germline, CDR1 is LNHDA, CDR2 SQIVND (reference sequence). DNA of the CDR3: TGTGCCAGTAGTACTTTAGCGGGAGAAGAGACCCAGTACTTC. As protein: CASSTLAGEETQYF.

Of note for this clone: Compared with germline, one end of the junction differs, possibly owing to a read error. The J gene is TRBJ2-7, the V gene TRBV7-9; perhaps TRBD2 as D (5 bases). This CDR3 has 13 amino acids. The germline V gene has CDR1 SEHNR and CDR2 FQNEAQ (reference sequence). The CDR3 DNA sequence: TGTTCCAGCAGCTTAGCGAGTCATCGCGAGCAGTACTTC. Translated, it gives CSSSLASHREQYF.

The chain carries TRBV7-8 and TRBJ1-2; D remains ambiguous. This CDR3 has 14 residues. Per the germline V gene, CDR1 is SGHVS and CDR2 is FQNEAQ. The V end was cut by 2 bases, the J end by 2 bases, with 9 bases between. Written as DNA, the CDR3 is TGTGCCAGCAGCTTAACACAGCAGAACTATGGCTACACCTTC. Protein product: CASSLTQQNYGYTF.

A few counts support this clone. CDR3 in DNA: TGTGCCAGCAGCCAATCGCGGGGCTATGGCTACACCTTC. It specifies CASSQSRGYGYTF. The genes are TRBV5-4 and TRBJ1-2; D ambiguous. Trimming removed 4 bases from V and 4 bases from J, with 11 bases in between. The CDR3 extends over 13 amino acids. Germline V gene lookup returns CDR1 SGHNT and CDR2 YYREEE (reference sequence).

The chain employs TRBV10-3 and TRBJ2-3, with 9 positions matching TRBD1. Germline CDR1 reads ENHRY; CDR2 reads SYGVKD. J lost 0 bases, V lost 1 base, and 5 bases had no gene match. The CDR3 consists of 17 residues. The CDR3 bases are TGTGCCATCAGTGAGTGGGGGACAGGGAGGAGCACAGATACGCAGTATTTT. Amino acid sequence: CAISEWGTGRSTDTQYF.

The rearrangement joins TRBV7-2 to TRBJ2-7; 9 nucleotides match TRBD2. Germline V gives CDR1 SGHTA, CDR2 FQGNSA. Losses at the gene ends were 3 bases for V and 5 bases for J; bases not matched to a gene: 2. The CDR3 has 13 residues. The CDR3 DNA reads as TGTGCCAGCAGCTTCGGCGGGAGGGACGAGCAGTACTTC. It codes for CASSFGGRDEQYF. Full variable domain (missing parts from reference TRBV7-2 and TRBJ2-7): GAGVSQSPSNKVTEKGKDVELRCDPISGHTALYWYRQSLGQGLEFLIYFQGNSAPDKSGLPSDRFSAERTGGSVSTLTIQRTQQEDSAVYLCASSFGGRDEQYFGPGTRLTVT.

The rearrangement joins TRBV7-6 to TRBJ1-4, with unresolved D. This CDR3 is 14 amino acids long. CDR1 and CDR2 (germline): SGHVS, FNYEAQ. The V gene lost 2 bases and the J gene lost 8 bases, with 12 bases spanning the gap. CDR3: CASSLLAKGEKLFF. The CDR3 bases are TGTGCCAGCAGCTTACTAGCTAAGGGAGAAAAACTGTTTTTT.

The chain carries TRBV28 and TRBJ1-1; 7 bases fit TRBD1. The CDR3 is 15 amino acids. Per germline, CDR1 MDHEN and CDR2 SYDVKM. Trimming cost V 4 bases and J 4 bases; bases outside gene matches: 9. The CDR3 DNA follows: TGTGCCAGCAGTTCCTACAGGGGTGAGTCCACTGAAGCTTTCTTT. This sequence encodes CASSSYRGESTEAFF.

This chain links TRBV21-1 with TRBJ1-1; the DNA was not used to check the table's D call, TRBD1. TRBV21-1 is a pseudogene segment. This CDR3 has 17 residues. CDR3 amino acids: CATFRRTGGNGYTEAFF. The CDR3 nucleotides read TGTGCCACCTTTCGCCGGACAGGAGGTAATGGGTACACTGAAGCTTTCTTT.

The chain carries TRBV27 and TRBJ2-5, with 10 bases matching TRBD2. V shed 2 bases and J 4 bases; nucleotides not matched to a gene: 4. Germline lookup yields CDR1 MNHEY and CDR2 SMNVEV (reference sequence). This CDR3 is built from 15 residues. The CDR3 DNA sequence: TGTGCCAGCAGTTTAGGGCTAGCGGGAGTAGAGACCCAGTACTTC. Its protein is CASSLGLAGVETQYF.

The chain uses TRBV19 and TRBJ1-1, with 9 bases fitting TRBD1. CDR3 size: 16 residues. The junction had 12 bases not matched to a gene; V was cut back by 0 bases and J by 10 bases. Germline V gene data show CDR1 as LNHDA and CDR2 as SQIVND (reference sequence). The CDR3 loop reads CASSIEGAWDRAGAFF. The CDR3 DNA reads as TGTGCCAGTAGTATAGAAGGAGCTTGGGACAGGGCGGGAGCTTTCTTT.

The chain employs TRBV6-6 and TRBJ2-1, with TRBD1 matching over 10 bases. Germline V CDR1 and CDR2: MNHNY, SVGAGI (reference sequence). After removal of 4 bases from V and 8 bases from J, the junction contained 11 bases not matched to a gene. CDR3 length equals 16 residues. The CDR3 is CASSSRDRGGSYEQFF. The CDR3 nucleotides are TGTGCCAGCAGTTCCCGGGACAGGGGAGGTAGCTATGAGCAGTTCTTC.

V and J are TRBV28 and TRBJ1-5; D uncertain. V lost 6 bases, J lost 6 bases, and 15 bases lay in between. The CDR3 covers 14 residues. Germline CDR1 and CDR2: MDHEN and SYDVKM. The CDR3 bases are TGTGCCAGCAGCCGACTCGACGAGGTTCAGCCCCAGCATTTT. Translated, it gives CASSRLDEVQPQHF.

V and J are TRBV6-5 and TRBJ1-2; maybe TRBD1 (5 bases). Germline V gives CDR1 MNHEY, CDR2 SVGAGI. This CDR3 is 15 amino acids long. Trimming removed 0 bases at V and 2 bases at J, with 10 bases between. CDR3 nucleotide sequence: TGTGCCAGCAGTTACTCGTCAGGGTGGAACTATGGCTACACCTTC. Its protein product is CASSYSSGWNYGYTF.

The chain combines TRBV11-2 with TRBJ1-1; a possible D gene is TRBD1 (5 bases). V was cut by 6 bases and J by 1 base, with 12 bases left in between. CDR3 length: 14 residues. CDR1 and CDR2 (germline): SGHAT, FQNNGV. The CDR3 coding sequence is TGTGCCAGCAGTGCTCGCGGGGGGAACACTGAAGCTTTCTTT. Protein sequence: CASSARGGNTEAFF.

J is TRBJ1-4 and V is TRBV10-1; the D gene is possibly TRBD1 (6 bases). V was shortened by 5 bases and J by 5 bases, with 9 bases between the two germline ends. The length of the CDR3 is 13 residues. Germline CDR1 is WNHNN and CDR2 is SYGVQD (reference sequence). This CDR3 is CASSRDNNEKLFF. CDR3 sequence (DNA): TGCGCCAGCAGTAGGGACAACAATGAAAAACTGTTTTTT.

V usage is TRBV2 and J usage is TRBJ1-1, with TRBD1 as a possible D gene (6 bases). Deletions cut 5 bases from V and 1 base from J, with 11 bases between. In germline, CDR1 is SNHLY, CDR2 FYNNEI. This CDR3 has 14 residues. As DNA, the CDR3 is TGTGCCAGCAGTTCTGAACAGGGGAACACTGAAGCTTTCTTT. Translating gives CASSSEQGNTEAFF.

This clone appeared once. This rearrangement joins TRBV19 to TRBJ1-5, with 9 bases aligning to TRBD1. There are 17 residues in the CDR3. V trimming: 5 bases; J trimming: 1 base; junction bases outside the gene matches: 9. Germline V gives CDR1 LNHDA, CDR2 SQIVND (reference sequence). CDR3 loop: CASSSEAGTGSNQPQHF. As DNA, the CDR3 is TGTGCCAGTAGTTCCGAAGCCGGGACAGGGAGCAATCAGCCCCAGCATTTT.

The chain couples TRBV5-6 to TRBJ2-2, with 9 positions matching TRBD2. CDR1 is SGHDT, CDR2 YYEEEE, per germline. The CDR3 consists of 17 residues. The ends lost 2 bases at V and 3 bases at J; junction bases unmatched: 8. In DNA, the CDR3 is TGTGCCAGCAGCTTTTCTAGCGGGAACAGCCACACCGGGGAGCTGTTTTTT. Translated: CASSFSSGNSHTGELFF.

The chain combines TRBV19 with TRBJ1-1, with TRBD1 identical over 7 bases. J gave up 3 bases and V 5 bases, and 3 bases lay outside the gene matches. The length of the CDR3 is 13 residues. The germline CDR1 and CDR2 sequences are LNHDA and SQIVND (reference sequence). The CDR3: CASSVDRDTEAFF. The CDR3 DNA is TGTGCCAGTAGTGTCGACAGGGACACTGAAGCTTTCTTT.

The CDR3 loop is CASSIVRGTYEQYF. CDR3 coding DNA: TGTGCCAGTAGTATAGTAAGGGGAACCTACGAGCAGTACTTC. The chain recombines TRBV19 with TRBJ2-7; D is perhaps TRBD1 (5 bases). Germline CDR1 is LNHDA and CDR2 is SQIVND (reference sequence). The CDR3 is 14 residues long. Trimming stripped 1 base from V and 2 bases from J, with 9 bases between.

The gene calls are TRBV18 and TRBJ1-2, with 7 bases fitting TRBD1. The CDR3 totals 14 residues. The trim removed 6 bases at V and 5 bases at J, leaving 9 bases unmatched. Germline CDR1 is KGHSH and CDR2 is LQKENI. The CDR3 region has the DNA TGTGCCAGCTCTCCAACCGGGACAGAGTATGGCTACACCTTC. Protein: CASSPTGTEYGYTF. Full variable domain (remainder filled in from reference TRBV18 and TRBJ1-2): NAGVMQNPRHLVRRRGQEARLRCSPMKGHSHVYWYRQLPEEGLKFMVYLQKENIIDESGMPKERFSAEFPKEGPSILRIQQVVRGDSAAYFCASSPTGTEYGYTFGSGTRLTVV.

V usage is TRBV5-1 and J usage is TRBJ1-5, with D possibly TRBD1 on 6 matching bases. Trimming stripped 4 bases from V and 6 bases from J, with 14 bases between. The CDR3 contains 14 residues. CDR1 and CDR2 (germline): SGHRS, YFSETQ. CDR3 DNA sequence: TGCGCCAGCAGCCCGCTACAGGGAAGTCAGCCCCAGCATTTT. As protein: CASSPLQGSQPQHF.

The rearrangement joins TRBV5-1 to TRBJ2-3; 7 bases are a match to TRBD1. The CDR3 runs to 14 residues. Germline trimming cut 4 bases from V and 3 bases from J; bases unmatched to any gene: 5. Germline lookup yields CDR1 SGHRS and CDR2 YFSETQ. CDR3: CASSLTGHTDTQYF. The CDR3 DNA reads as TGCGCCAGCAGCCTGACAGGGCATACAGATACGCAGTATTTT.